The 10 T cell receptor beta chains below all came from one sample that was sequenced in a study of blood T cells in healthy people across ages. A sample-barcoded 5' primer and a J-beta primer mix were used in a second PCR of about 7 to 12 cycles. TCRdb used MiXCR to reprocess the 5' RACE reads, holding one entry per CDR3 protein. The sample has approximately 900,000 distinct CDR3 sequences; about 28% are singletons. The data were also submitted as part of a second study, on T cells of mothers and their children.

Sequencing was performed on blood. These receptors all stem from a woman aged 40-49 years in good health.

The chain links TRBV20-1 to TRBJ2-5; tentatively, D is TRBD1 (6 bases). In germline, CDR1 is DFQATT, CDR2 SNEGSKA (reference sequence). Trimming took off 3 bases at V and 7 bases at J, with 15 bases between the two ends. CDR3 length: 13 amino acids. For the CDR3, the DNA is TGCAGTGCTAGCGTGGACAGAGATGGGACCCAGTACTTC. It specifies CSASVDRDGTQYF.

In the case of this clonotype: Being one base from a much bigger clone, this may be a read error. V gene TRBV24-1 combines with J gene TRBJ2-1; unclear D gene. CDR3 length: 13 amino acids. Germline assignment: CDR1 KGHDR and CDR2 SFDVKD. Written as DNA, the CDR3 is TGTGCCACCAGTGATCTTCGGTGGAATGGGCAGTTCTTC. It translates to CATSDLRWNGQFF.

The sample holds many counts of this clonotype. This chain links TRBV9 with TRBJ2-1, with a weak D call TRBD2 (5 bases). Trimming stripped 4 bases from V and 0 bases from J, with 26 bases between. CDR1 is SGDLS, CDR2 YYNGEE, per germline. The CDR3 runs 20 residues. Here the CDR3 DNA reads TGTGCCAGCAGCAACACTCAATCGGCACGCAGCGGTGGCTCCTACAATGAGCAGTTCTTC. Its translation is CASSNTQSARSGGSYNEQFF.

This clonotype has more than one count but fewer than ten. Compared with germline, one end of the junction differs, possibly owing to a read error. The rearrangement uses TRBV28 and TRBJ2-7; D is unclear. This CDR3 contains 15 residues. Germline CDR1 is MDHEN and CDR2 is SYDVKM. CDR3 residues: CTSSPHPQSSHEQYF. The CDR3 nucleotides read TGTACCAGCAGTCCCCACCCTCAAAGTAGTCACGAGCAGTACTTC.

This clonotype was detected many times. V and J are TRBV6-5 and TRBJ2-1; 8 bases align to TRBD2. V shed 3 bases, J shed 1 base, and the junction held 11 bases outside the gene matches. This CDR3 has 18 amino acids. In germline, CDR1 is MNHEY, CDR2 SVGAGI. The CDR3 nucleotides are TGTGCCAGCAGTTATCTCACTAGCGGTTTTTTATCCTACAATGAGCAGTTCTTC. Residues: CASSYLTSGFLSYNEQFF.

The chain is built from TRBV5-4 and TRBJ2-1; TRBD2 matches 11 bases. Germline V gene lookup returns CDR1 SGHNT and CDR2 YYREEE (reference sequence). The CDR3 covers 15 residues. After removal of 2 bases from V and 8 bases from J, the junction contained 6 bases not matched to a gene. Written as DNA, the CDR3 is TGTGCCAGCAGCTTTAGCGGGGGGGCTCTTGATGAGCAGTTCTTC. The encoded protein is CASSFSGGALDEQFF.

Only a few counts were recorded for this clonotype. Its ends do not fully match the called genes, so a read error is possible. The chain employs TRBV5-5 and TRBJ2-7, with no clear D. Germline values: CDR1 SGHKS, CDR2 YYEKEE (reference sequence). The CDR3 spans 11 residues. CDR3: CASSLVYERYF. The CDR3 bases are TGTGCCAGCAGCTTGGTCTACGAGCGGTACTTC.

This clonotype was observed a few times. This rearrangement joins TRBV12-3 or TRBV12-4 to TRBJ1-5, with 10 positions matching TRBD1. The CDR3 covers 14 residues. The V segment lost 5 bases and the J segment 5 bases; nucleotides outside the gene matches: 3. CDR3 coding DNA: TGTGCCAGCAGTACCGGACAGGGGGATCAGCCCCAGCATTTT. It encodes CASSTGQGDQPQHF.

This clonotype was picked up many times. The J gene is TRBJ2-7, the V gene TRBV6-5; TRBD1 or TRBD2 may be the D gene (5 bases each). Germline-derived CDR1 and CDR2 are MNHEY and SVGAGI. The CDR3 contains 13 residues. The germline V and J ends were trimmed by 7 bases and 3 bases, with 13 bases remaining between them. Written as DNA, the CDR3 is TGTGCCAGCACCCGGGGCAGAGGCTACGAGCAGTACTTC. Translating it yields CASTRGRGYEQYF.

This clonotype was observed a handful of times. The DNA for the CDR3 is TGTGCCAGCAGCTTAAGACTAGCGGGGACCTTAGCCAAAAACATTCAGTACTTC. Amino acids: CASSLRLAGTLAKNIQYF. V and J are TRBV13 and TRBJ2-4; the match to TRBD2 covers 11 bases. J gave up 0 bases and V 2 bases, and 6 bases lay outside the gene matches. Looked up from germline, CDR1 is PRHDT and CDR2 is FYEKMQ (reference sequence). There are 18 residues in the CDR3.